Here is one TCR beta chain with its context. The table lists this clonotype with many counts. This receptor's antigen is unknown. Base qualities are missing; no much larger clone stands one base away. The meaning of the sample's treatment or condition label: allogeneic hematopoietic cell transplantation with graft depleted of TCRalphabeta T cells and CD19 B cells. TCRalphabeta/CD19-depleted allogeneic hematopoietic cell grafts were given to the transplant recipients, all of whom were children. This entry comes from a study of T-cell reconstitution after alpha-beta-depleted transplantation in children (dated by TCRdb to 2015 to 2016). Describing the broader study: The study quantitatively tracked T-cell immune reconstitution after TCRalphabeta/CD19-depleted allogeneic hematopoietic cell transplantation in children using TCR repertoire profiling. General findings and caveats noted by the study authors: Over the following months the frequencies of hyperexpanded clones went down, and after one year T-cell counts and TCRbeta diversity were mostly credited to newly produced T cells. In some patients, the high TCRbeta diversity seen at day 60 was put down to recipient T cells and intrathymic progenitors that had survived conditioning. The apparently early recovery of alphabetaT-cell counts about two months after transplant reportedly depended on only several hundred rapidly expanded clones that came from non-depleted graft cells.

Library construction relied on PCR. Sequencing was carried out with an Illumina HiSeq 2500. To normalize quantification of the TCRbeta repertoire, the TCR libraries were built with molecular barcoding that relied on unique molecular identifiers. TCRdb passed the public sequencing reads through fastp at Q25 and MiXCR, retaining productive beta sequences. Rows matching on CDR3 protein sequence are summarized as one entry with the most common DNA and genes. This sample lists hundreds of thousands of distinct CDR3 sequences; around 13% were detected once. 0.65% to 0.9% of the sample goes to the ten largest clones. The germline V gene specifies ENHRY as CDR1 and SYGVKD as CDR2. V lost 7 bases and J lost 6 bases, and the count of bases not matched to a germline gene is 7. Taken from cysteine to phenylalanine, the CDR3 has 13 residues. Here the CDR3 DNA is all that survives: 39 bases in frame from base 1.

Recombination linked TRBV10-3 to TRBJ2-3, with 7 bases in between that match TRBD2. Sequencing was performed on PBMCs, taken before TCRalphabeta/CD19-depleted stem cell transplant. The TCR comes from a girl aged 2-10 years with congenital amegakaryocytic thrombocytopenia, due to receive a stem cell transplant. The nucleotide sequence is given as TGTGCCATCATGGCGGGAGCTGAGGATACGCAGTATTTT. Its protein product is CAIMAGAEDTQYF.